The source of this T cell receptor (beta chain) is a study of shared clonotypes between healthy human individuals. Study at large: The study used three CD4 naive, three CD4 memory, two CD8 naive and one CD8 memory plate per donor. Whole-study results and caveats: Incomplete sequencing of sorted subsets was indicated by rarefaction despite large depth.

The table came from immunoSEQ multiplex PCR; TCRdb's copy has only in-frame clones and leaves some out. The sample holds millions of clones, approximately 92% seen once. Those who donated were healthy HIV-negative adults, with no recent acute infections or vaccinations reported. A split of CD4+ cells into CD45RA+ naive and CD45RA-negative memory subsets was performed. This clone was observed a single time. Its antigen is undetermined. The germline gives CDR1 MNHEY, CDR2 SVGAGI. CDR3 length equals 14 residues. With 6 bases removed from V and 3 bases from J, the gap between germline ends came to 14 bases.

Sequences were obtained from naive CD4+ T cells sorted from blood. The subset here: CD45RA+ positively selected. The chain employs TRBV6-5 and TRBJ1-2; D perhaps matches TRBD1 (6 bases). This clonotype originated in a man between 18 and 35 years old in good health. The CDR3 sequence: CASRLQGGDYGYTF. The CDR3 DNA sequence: TGTGCCAGCAGATTACAGGGTGGGGACTATGGCTACACCTTC.